This T cell receptor (beta chain) was retrieved from a study of technical replicates of blood from a few donors. Per the germline V gene, CDR1 is SGHNT and CDR2 is YYREEE (reference sequence). The CDR3 has 13 amino acids. V lost 5 bases and J 10 bases, leaving 15 bases between the germline ends. Some clones are missing from TCRdb's copy, which holds only in-frame ones; the method was immunoSEQ multiplex PCR. This table has approximately 81,000 clones, 96% appearing once. This receptor was taken from a human donor in good health. The sample comprised T cells isolated from PBMCs. V usage is TRBV5-4 and J usage is TRBJ2-2; D is undetermined. CDR3 amino acids: CASSRQAVAELFF. The CDR3 bases are TGTGCCAGCAGTCGGCAGGCCGTCGCGGAGCTGTTTTTT.